These T cell receptor beta chains were read from a single sample in a study of beta chain features in type 1 diabetes. Assay used: immunoSEQ multiplex PCR; TCRdb lists only in-frame clones, some missing. The sample includes 350,000 to 450,000 clones, approximately 16% seen only once; the top ten take about 0.02%. Sequenced sample: naive CD4+ T cells from blood. These receptors were collected from a woman aged 18-29 years in good health. CDR3s include the opening cysteine and the closing phenylalanine or tryptophan. D genes are given only for firm matches. A clone size is listed for some rows: how often the clone was seen (once, few, many), or a class if it is expanded.

j_call v_call d_call clone_size cdr3_nt cdr3_aa
TRBJ1-2 TRBV10-3 TRBD1 . TGTGCCATCAGAGGGACAGTAGGTGGCTACACCTTC CAIRGTVGGYTF
TRBJ1-2 TRBV28 . . TGTGCCAGCAGTTTGGGAGGCTATGGCTACACCTTC CASSLGGYGYTF
TRBJ2-1 TRBV6-4 TRBD2 . TGTGCCAGCAGTGACTCAGGGACTAGCGGAAACAATGAGCAGTTCTTC CASSDSGTSGNNEQFF
TRBJ2-4 TRBV28 TRBD1 . TGTGCCAGCAGTTTATGGACAGGGGACGTCAAAAACATTCAGTACTTC CASSLWTGDVKNIQYF
TRBJ1-4 TRBV5-8 TRBD1 few TGTGCCAGCAGCTCGGGACAGCTTAATGAAAAACTGTTTTTT CASSSGQLNEKLFF
TRBJ2-1 TRBV28 TRBD1 . TGTGCCAGCAGTGTTTCCGGGACAGGGGATCCTGAGCAGTTCTTC CASSVSGTGDPEQFF
TRBJ2-3 TRBV5-1 TRBD1 few TGCGCCAGCAGCTTGGGACAGGGTAGGACAGATACGCAGTATTTT CASSLGQGRTDTQYF
TRBJ1-1 TRBV18 . few TGTGCCAGCTCACCGTTAGACAGGATGAACACTGAAGCTTTCTTT CASSPLDRMNTEAFF
TRBJ1-2 TRBV19 TRBD1 . TGTGCCAGTAGTCCCCCCGGGACAGTCTATGGCTACACCTTC CASSPPGTVYGYTF
TRBJ2-1 TRBV5-1 TRBD2 . TGCGCCAGCAGCTTGGATCTAAGCGGGGGAGGGTCATACAATGAGCAGTTCTTC CASSLDLSGGGSYNEQFF
TRBJ1-2 TRBV9 TRBD1 . TGTGCCAGCAGCGTAGAGAACAGGGGAGGTGGCTACACCTTC CASSVENRGGGYTF
TRBJ1-5 TRBV2 TRBD1 few TGTGCCAGCAGTGCCACCGGGACAGGGAACCAACAGCCCCAGCATTTT CASSATGTGNQQPQHF
TRBJ1-5 TRBV7-9 . . TGTGCCAGCAGCTTAGGGGGACTTGGTGGCAATCAGCCCCAGCATTTT CASSLGGLGGNQPQHF
TRBJ2-5 TRBV30 TRBD2 few TGTGCCTGGAGTGGGGGAGCGGGGAGTCGGCAAGAGACCCAGTACTTC CAWSGGAGSRQETQYF
TRBJ1-2 TRBV14 . . TGTGCCAGCAGCCACACCCCCGGGGGCTACACCTTC CASSHTPGGYTF
TRBJ1-2 TRBV5-6 . . TGTGCCAGCAGCCCGACGGAGTTTAACTATGGCTACACCTTC CASSPTEFNYGYTF
TRBJ2-5 TRBV7-9 . . TGTGCCAGCAGCTTAGAAGCGGGTCGGAGAGAGACCCAGTACTTC CASSLEAGRRETQYF
TRBJ2-6 TRBV5-1 . few TGCGCCAGCAGCTATCAGAACTCTGGGGCCAACGTCCTGACTTTC CASSYQNSGANVLTF
TRBJ2-5 TRBV9 . . TGTGCCAGCAGCGTAGCGGGAAGGGGGGAGACCCAGTACTTC CASSVAGRGETQYF
TRBJ1-1 TRBV15 . few TGTGCCACCAGCAGACACCCCCACGCGGACACTGAAGCTTTCTTT CATSRHPHADTEAFF
TRBJ2-7 TRBV6-4 TRBD2 . TGTGCCAGCAGCCGACCTCCTTCTAGCGGGAGGGCGGATAAGGCGGGCACGCAGTACTTC CASSRPPSSGRADKAGTQYF
TRBJ2-7 TRBV7-8 . . TGTGCCAGCAGCTTAGAACAGTTGTGGGCCGCCGAGCAGTACTTC CASSLEQLWAAEQYF
TRBJ1-5 TRBV5-1 . . TGCGCCAGCAGCTTGGGGACAGATCAGCCCCAGCATTTT CASSLGTDQPQHF
TRBJ2-7 TRBV18 . . TGTGCCAGCTCAAAAGGACAGAATTACGAGCAGTACTTC CASSKGQNYEQYF
TRBJ2-3 TRBV5-1 TRBD1 few TGCGCCAGCAGCCACGGGACAGGGGAAACAGATACGCAGTATTTT CASSHGTGETDTQYF
TRBJ2-1 TRBV27 . few TGTGCCAGCAGTTCCGGACAGCCCAGCTCCTACAATGAGCAGTTCTTC CASSSGQPSSYNEQFF
TRBJ1-3 TRBV5-1 . few TGCGCCAGCAGCTCCGCAGGCGGGAACACCATATATTTT CASSSAGGNTIYF
TRBJ2-7 TRBV28 . few TGTGCCAGCAGGGACAAATCATACGAGCAGTACTTC CASRDKSYEQYF
TRBJ2-5 TRBV5-4 . few TGTGCCAGCAGCAGGAGGGCAGGGGGACCGCCTGGGGAGACCCAGTACTTC CASSRRAGGPPGETQYF
TRBJ2-7 TRBV2 . . TGTGCCAGCGGGCAGGTACACTACGAGCAGTACTTC CASGQVHYEQYF
TRBJ2-1 TRBV19 TRBD2 . TGTGCCAGTAGTATAGCGGCTAGCGGGGCTTACAATGAGCAGTTCTTC CASSIAASGAYNEQFF
TRBJ1-1 TRBV29-1 TRBD1 . TGCAGCGTTGTGGGACAGGGAGTTGAAGCTTTCTTT CSVVGQGVEAFF
TRBJ2-7 TRBV7-2 TRBD2 . TGTGCCAGCAGCCCCGTCTTGGGGCGGGAGGGCGCCTACGAGCAGTACTTC CASSPVLGREGAYEQYF
TRBJ2-3 TRBV7-2 . few TGTGCCAGCAGCCTCCGGGGGACCACAGATACGCAGTATTTT CASSLRGTTDTQYF
TRBJ2-7 TRBV10-1 . . TGCGCCAGCAGTGAGTCGACAGCTCGCTACGAGCAGTACTTC CASSESTARYEQYF
TRBJ1-2 TRBV27 . . TGTGCCAGCAGGAGGACAGCCCGGGATGGCTACACCTTC CASRRTARDGYTF
TRBJ2-7 TRBV4-2 . few TGTGCCAGCAGCCAAGTAGGGACAAGGGAGCAGTACTTC CASSQVGTREQYF
TRBJ2-1 TRBV5-1 . . TGCGCCAGCAGCTTGCTACACAATGAGCAGTTCTTC CASSLLHNEQFF
TRBJ1-2 TRBV10-3 . few TGTGCCATCAAAAAAGCGGACAGCATCTATGGCTACACCTTC CAIKKADSIYGYTF
TRBJ2-5 TRBV29-1 . few TGCAGCGTTACAAGGGGGGGGCAACAAGAGACCCAGTACTTC CSVTRGGQQETQYF
TRBJ2-5 TRBV20-1 . few TGCAGTTCCCTAGAAGGAGAGACCCAGTACTTC CSSLEGETQYF